The 30 T cell receptor beta chains listed next were all sequenced from one sample in a study of shared clonotypes between healthy human individuals. TCRdb keeps only in-frame clones here, not all; method: immunoSEQ multiplex PCR. The table lists 700,000 to 950,000 clones, approximately 97% of them singletons. Naive CD8 isolation took CD45RO-negative cells positively selected for CCR7 and excluded terminally differentiated effector memory CD45RA+ cells. The sequenced sample was naive CD8+ T cells sorted from blood. The source of these receptors is a man aged 30 to 39 in good health.

This clone was seen only once. The chain is built from TRBV7-7 and TRBJ2-7; 11 bases are shared with TRBD1. The ends lost 5 bases at V and 4 bases at J; junction bases unmatched: 7. The CDR3 loop spans 15 amino acids. In germline, CDR1 is SSHAT, CDR2 FNYEAQ (reference sequence). CDR3 loop: CASSLGTGGMYEQYF. CDR3 DNA sequence: TGTGCCAGCAGCCTTGGGACAGGGGGTATGTACGAGCAGTACTTC.

This rearrangement joins TRBV27 to TRBJ2-7; tentatively, D is TRBD1 (5 bases). The germline gives CDR1 MNHEY, CDR2 SMNVEV (reference sequence). The CDR3 totals 13 residues. V was shortened by 8 bases and J by 1 base, with 12 bases between the two germline ends. This CDR3 is CASAQGTSYEQYF. For the CDR3, the DNA is TGTGCCAGCGCCCAGGGTACTTCCTACGAGCAGTACTTC.

This clone was counted once. This rearrangement joins TRBV11-2 to TRBJ2-2; 12 bases agree with TRBD1. Germline-derived CDR1 and CDR2 are SGHAT and FQNNGV. V shed 5 bases and J 4 bases; nucleotides not matched to a gene: 14. The CDR3 consists of 19 residues. CDR3 in amino acids: CASSPEGTGGEKFTGELFF. CDR3 sequence (DNA): TGTGCCAGCAGCCCCGAAGGGACAGGGGGCGAGAAATTCACCGGGGAGCTGTTTTTT. Full variable domain (outside the CDR3, taken from reference TRBV11-2 and TRBJ2-2): EAGVAQSPRYKIIEKRQSVAFWCNPISGHATLYWYQQILGQGPKLLIQFQNNGVVDDSQLPKDRFSAERLKGVDSTLKIQPAKLEDSAVYLCASSPEGTGGEKFTGELFFGEGSRLTVL.

The chain recombines TRBV5-1 with TRBJ2-5, with D perhaps matching TRBD1 or TRBD2 (5 bases each). The CDR3 spans 15 residues. From germline, CDR1 is SGHRS and CDR2 YFSETQ. V lost 0 bases and J lost 5, with 14 bases in between. Here the CDR3 reads CASSLAVGVRETQYF. CDR3 DNA sequence: TGCGCCAGCAGCTTGGCCGTGGGGGTTAGGGAGACCCAGTACTTC.

CDR3 residues: CASSQIGGGLGGNTIYF. CDR3 nucleotide sequence: TGCGCCAGCAGCCAGATCGGTGGTGGGTTAGGGGGAAACACCATATATTTT. This chain links TRBV4-1 with TRBJ1-3; no reliable D call. The CDR3 has 17 residues. The germline V and J ends were trimmed by 3 bases and 4 bases, with 19 bases remaining between them. Germline V gene data show CDR1 as MGHRA and CDR2 as YSYEKL.

In the case of this clone: At the DNA level, this CDR3 is encoded by other sequences in the same sample as well. The V and J genes are TRBV7-9 and TRBJ2-7; unclear D gene. CDR1 and CDR2 (germline): SEHNR, FQNEAQ (reference sequence). V lost 3 bases and J lost 6, with 9 bases in between. CDR3 length: 12 amino acids. In nucleotides, the CDR3 is TGTGCCAGCAGCTTCGGTCCATCCGAGCAGTACTTC. It codes for CASSFGPSEQYF.

V and J are TRBV5-5 and TRBJ2-7; possibly TRBD1 for D (5 bases). The CDR3 loop spans 15 amino acids. Between the trimmed V and J ends, which lost 0 bases and 3 bases, there was a span of 13 bases. The V gene's germline CDR1 is SGHKS and CDR2 YYEKEE (reference sequence). This chain's CDR3 is CASSLGQGPVYEQYF. CDR3 nucleotides: TGTGCCAGCAGCTTGGGGCAGGGCCCCGTCTACGAGCAGTACTTC.

The rearrangement links TRBV9 to TRBJ1-2, with D tentatively TRBD1 (6 bases). There are 14 residues in the CDR3. V was pared by 7 bases and J by 4 bases, with 17 bases between. Per the germline V gene, CDR1 is SGDLS and CDR2 is YYNGEE. The CDR3 spells CASSKEGDAYGYTF. The CDR3 DNA sequence: TGTGCCAGCTCTAAAGAGGGGGACGCCTATGGCTACACCTTC.

V and J are TRBV7-9 and TRBJ2-5; 10 positions agree with TRBD2. The V gene's germline CDR1 is SEHNR and CDR2 FQNEAQ (reference sequence). The trim removed 5 bases at V and 2 bases at J, leaving 17 bases unmatched. There are 19 residues in the CDR3. The CDR3 sequence is CASSRYGESKREGQETQYF. In DNA form, the CDR3 reads TGTGCCAGCAGCCGCTACGGCGAGTCTAAGCGGGAGGGACAAGAGACCCAGTACTTC.

The chain is built from TRBV5-1 and TRBJ2-7; 8 nucleotides match TRBD1. In germline, CDR1 is SGHRS, CDR2 YFSETQ. The CDR3 runs to 14 residues. V was clipped by 6 bases and J by 0 bases; unmatched bases: 5. The CDR3 DNA is TGCGCCAGCAACCCCGGGACAGGCTCCTACGAGCAGTACTTC. Its translation: CASNPGTGSYEQYF. The full variable domain, its missing parts supplied by reference TRBV5-1 and TRBJ2-7, is KAGVTQTPRYLIKTRGQQVTLSCSPISGHRSVSWYQQTPGQGLQFLFEYFSETQRNKGNFPGRFSGRQFSNSRSEMNVSTLELGDSALYLCASNPGTGSYEQYFGPGTRLTVT.

This clone showed up just once. The chain combines TRBV28 with TRBJ2-7; TRBD1 agrees at 7 bases. CDR3 length: 14 residues. Germline loops: CDR1 MDHEN, CDR2 SYDVKM. The ends lost 5 bases at V and 6 bases at J; junction bases unmatched: 10. CDR3 protein: CASSPLTGQFEQYF. The CDR3 DNA reads as TGTGCCAGCAGTCCCCTTACGGGACAGTTCGAGCAGTACTTC.

This chain connects TRBV11-1 to TRBJ1-1; D is possibly TRBD1 (5 bases). Trimming pared 5 bases from V and 1 base from J, leaving 8 bases between. Germline lookup yields CDR1 SGHAT and CDR2 FQDESV (reference sequence). The CDR3 has 13 residues. CDR3 sequence: CASSPTENTEAFF. The DNA for the CDR3 is TGTGCCAGCAGCCCGACAGAGAACACTGAAGCTTTCTTT.

The chain combines TRBV7-2 with TRBJ2-1; D possibly uses TRBD1 or TRBD2 (6 bases each). The CDR3 sequence is 13 residues long. Trimming stripped 6 bases from V and 5 bases from J, with 11 bases between. Germline loops: CDR1 SGHTA, CDR2 FQGNSA. The CDR3 nucleotides read TGTGCCAGCAGTCCAAGGGGGGACAATGAGCAGTTCTTC. Translated: CASSPRGDNEQFF.

The chain joins TRBV7-9 to TRBJ2-3, with D possibly being TRBD1 (5 bases). Trimming stripped 1 base from V and 3 bases from J, with 11 bases between. In germline, CDR1 is SEHNR, CDR2 FQNEAQ (reference sequence). This CDR3 has 15 residues. CDR3 region: CASSLGQGITDTQYF. The CDR3 DNA reads TGTGCCAGCAGCTTAGGGCAGGGAATTACAGATACGCAGTATTTT. The full variable domain, rest sourced from reference TRBV7-9 and TRBJ2-3, is DTGVSQNPRHKITKRGQNVTFRCDPISEHNRLYWYRQTLGQGPEFLTYFQNEAQLEKSRLLSDRFSAERPKGSFSTLEIQRTEQGDSAMYLCASSLGQGITDTQYFGPGTRLTVL.

The CDR3 protein is CATSRENSMNTGELFF. CDR3 DNA: TGTGCCACCAGCAGAGAAAACTCGATGAACACCGGGGAGCTGTTTTTT. The chain uses TRBV15 and TRBJ2-2; D ambiguous. The CDR3 contains 16 residues. V was cut by 0 bases and J by 1 base, with 9 bases left in between. The germline V gene has CDR1 LNHNV and CDR2 YYDKDF (reference sequence).

The gene calls are TRBV13 and TRBJ2-2; 11 bases match TRBD1. The CDR3 has 17 residues. From germline, CDR1 is PRHDT and CDR2 FYEKMQ (reference sequence). The V gene end was trimmed by 5 bases and the J gene end by 5 bases; junction bases not matched to a gene: 10. CDR3 bases: TGTGCCAGCAGCCCGGACAGGGGGCAGCGAGGGACCGGGGAGCTGTTTTTT. This gives the protein CASSPDRGQRGTGELFF.

In this sample, this clone turned up once. The rearrangement links TRBV11-3 to TRBJ2-3, with TRBD1 matching over 8 bases. After removal of 5 bases from V and 5 bases from J, the junction contained 15 bases not matched to a gene. This CDR3 spans 17 amino acids. Germline CDR1 and CDR2: SGHNT and YENEEA. CDR3 amino acids: CASSRPETGTGRDTQYF. The CDR3 DNA reads as TGTGCCAGCAGCCGCCCAGAGACCGGGACAGGCCGAGATACGCAGTATTTT.

This rearrangement joins TRBV4-2 to TRBJ1-5, with D possibly matching TRBD1 (5 bases). V was clipped by 1 base and J by 1 base, with 8 bases between them. The CDR3 length is 15 residues. Germline V lookup: CDR1 LGHNA, CDR2 YNFKEQ. The CDR3 bases are TGTGCCAGCAGCCAAGTTCAGGGAAGCAATCAGCCCCAGCATTTT. As protein: CASSQVQGSNQPQHF.

The chain has TRBV13 and TRBJ2-7; 7 bases are a match to TRBD1. This CDR3 spans 15 amino acids. Looked up from germline, CDR1 is PRHDT and CDR2 is FYEKMQ (reference sequence). The ends lost 5 bases at V and 0 bases at J; junction bases unmatched: 7. The CDR3 DNA follows: TGTGCCAGCAGCGAGGGACAGCTAAGCTCCTACGAGCAGTACTTC. Protein product: CASSEGQLSSYEQYF.

About this clone itself: Within the sample, other DNA sequences also encode this same CDR3. The CDR3 here is CASSQVGYNEQFF. The CDR3 DNA reads as TGCGCCAGCAGCCAAGTTGGGTACAATGAGCAGTTCTTC. The chain joins TRBV4-1 to TRBJ2-1; the D is unclear. V lost 1 base and J lost 4, with 5 bases in between. From germline, CDR1 is MGHRA and CDR2 YSYEKL. The CDR3 length is 13 residues.

The rearrangement uses TRBV5-6 and TRBJ2-7, with D perhaps matching TRBD2 (5 bases). Trimming removed 7 bases from V and 0 bases from J, with 17 bases in between. The CDR3 sequence is 15 residues long. CDR1 is SGHDT and CDR2 is YYEEEE in the germline V gene. CDR3 nucleotide sequence: TGTGCCAGCGGTTTAAGCGGAACATTCTCCTACGAGCAGTACTTC. As protein: CASGLSGTFSYEQYF. Using reference TRBV5-6 and TRBJ2-7 for the parts outside the CDR3, the full variable domain is DAGVTQSPTHLIKTRGQQVTLRCSPKSGHDTVSWYQQALGQGPQFIFQYYEEEERQRGNFPDRFSGHQFPNYSSELNVNALLLGDSALYLCASGLSGTFSYEQYFGPGTRLTVT.

The chain links TRBV7-2 to TRBJ2-4, with 14 bases fitting TRBD2. Per the germline V gene, CDR1 is SGHTA and CDR2 is FQGNSA. The CDR3 totals 17 residues. The V gene end was trimmed by 1 base and the J gene end by 6 bases; junction bases not matched to a gene: 5. DNA for the CDR3: TGTGCCAGCAGCTTAGGGACTAGCGGGGGGCCTAGAAACATTCAGTACTTC. Its translation is CASSLGTSGGPRNIQYF.

The count of this clone is one. The chain carries TRBV11-2 and TRBJ2-3; 10 nucleotides match TRBD2. The CDR3 runs 16 residues. Germline V gene lookup returns CDR1 SGHAT and CDR2 FQNNGV. The J segment lost 6 bases and the V segment lost 1 base, leaving 7 bases of the junction unmatched. Here the CDR3 DNA reads TGTGCCAGCAGCTTAGGGACTAGCGGAGGGGGGGATACGCAGTATTTT. Protein product: CASSLGTSGGGDTQYF.

This chain connects TRBV10-2 to TRBJ2-3; possibly TRBD1 for D (6 bases). Germline CDR1 is WSHSY and CDR2 is SAAADI. The V gene lost 6 bases and the J gene lost 2 bases, with 15 bases spanning the gap. This CDR3 comprises 15 residues. The CDR3 region has the DNA TGCGCCAGCAGAGGACAGCCAGTAGCCACAGATACGCAGTATTTT. This sequence encodes CASRGQPVATDTQYF.

V and J are TRBV4-1 and TRBJ2-7; D not certain. The CDR3 length is 15 residues. Germline CDR1 and CDR2: MGHRA and YSYEKL. V dropped 0 bases and J dropped 4 bases, with 13 bases sitting between them. As DNA, the CDR3 is TGCGCCAGCAGCCAAGATATAGGGTTAAGATACGAGCAGTACTTC. As protein: CASSQDIGLRYEQYF.

V gene TRBV27 combines with J gene TRBJ2-7, with 11 bases aligning to TRBD2. The CDR3 totals 20 residues. CDR1 MNHEY and CDR2 SMNVEV come from the germline V gene (reference sequence). V lost 5 bases and J lost 2; bases outside the gene matches: 20. The CDR3 loop is CASSPQRPSSGRINPYEQYF. CDR3 bases: TGTGCCAGCAGTCCTCAACGTCCCTCTAGCGGGAGGATAAACCCCTACGAGCAGTACTTC.

With regard to this clone: This CDR3 is also generated by other DNA sequences in the sample. V and J are TRBV19 and TRBJ2-7; 8 bases align to TRBD1. The V and J ends lost 5 bases and 4 bases, in that order; junction bases with no gene match: 4. The CDR3 spans 13 residues. CDR1 and CDR2 from the germline V gene are LNHDA and SQIVND (reference sequence). The CDR3 DNA reads as TGTGCCAGTAGTCCCGGGACAGGTTACGAGCAGTACTTC. Protein: CASSPGTGYEQYF.

The chain links TRBV18 to TRBJ1-2, with a possible D match to TRBD1 (5 bases). Per germline, CDR1 KGHSH and CDR2 LQKENI. The length of the CDR3 is 12 residues. Between the trimmed V and J ends, which lost 0 bases and 8 bases, there was a span of 7 bases. The CDR3 bases are TGTGCCAGCTCACCACCGGGGGGGGGCTACACCTTC. Translated: CASSPPGGGYTF.

V and J are TRBV28 and TRBJ1-5; 10 bases are a match to TRBD1. The CDR3 is 19 amino acids. Germline CDR1 is MDHEN and CDR2 is SYDVKM. With 3 bases clipped from V and 0 bases from J, the junction kept 11 bases outside the gene matches. Here the CDR3 DNA reads TGTGCCAGCAGTTTCCCCCGGGACAGGGGTACTTTTAGCAATCAGCCCCAGCATTTT. Translated: CASSFPRDRGTFSNQPQHF.

The sample holds one count of this clone. The chain is built from TRBV10-3 and TRBJ2-3; unclear D gene. Germline-derived CDR1 and CDR2 are ENHRY and SYGVKD. The CDR3 runs 15 residues. With 6 bases removed from V and 0 bases from J, the gap between germline ends came to 13 bases. The CDR3 DNA reads TGTGCCATCAGCGCCCGGGTATCTAGCACAGATACGCAGTATTTT. Protein: CAISARVSSTDTQYF.